The 28 T cell receptor beta chains in this list originate from one sample, sequenced in a study of T cells in Graves' hyperthyroidism and ophthalmopathy (dated by TCRdb to the late 2010s). Library generation was performed with multiplex PCR. Sequencing was performed on an Illumina HiSeq 2000. Amplification of TCR beta CDR3 regions was carried out from RNA transcripts. For the first round of RT-PCR on the TCR CDR3, the HTBI primer set was used together with the Qiagen OneStep RT-PCR kit. Using fastp at Q25 and MiXCR, TCRdb reprocessed the public reads and kept productive beta chains. Rows are combined by CDR3 protein, so each entry shows the most common genes and DNA. This sample is represented by some 270,000 distinct CDR3 sequences; around 13% of them were singletons. Of the sample, 7% to 9% falls within the top ten clones. Sequencing input: blood. The receptors here all came from a woman in her thirties or forties with Graves' hyperthyroidism.

This clonotype was detected many times. The rearrangement uses TRBV20-1 and TRBJ1-1; maybe TRBD1 (5 bases). V shed 4 bases and J shed 5 bases, with 14 bases lying between them. The CDR3 is 13 amino acids. Germline loops: CDR1 DFQATT, CDR2 SNEGSKA (reference sequence). The CDR3 here is CSAIGGWGTEAFF. The CDR3 DNA reads TGCAGTGCTATCGGGGGTTGGGGTACTGAAGCTTTCTTT.

This clonotype occurred many times. The chain employs TRBV29-1 and TRBJ1-4; D call uncertain. The CDR3 spans 14 residues. Trimming cost V 4 bases and J 2 bases, with 11 bases left between them. Per the germline V gene, CDR1 is SQVTM and CDR2 is ANQGSEA. CDR3 region: CSVGVGSTNEKLFF. The CDR3 DNA reads as TGCAGCGTTGGGGTCGGGTCTACTAATGAAAAACTGTTTTTT.

This clonotype has at least ten counts. The chain uses TRBV7-6 and TRBJ2-7; D gene unclear. The germline CDR1 and CDR2 sequences are SGHVS and FNYEAQ. Trimming left V 4 bases short and J 1 base short, with 8 bases between. The CDR3 has 13 amino acids. The CDR3 DNA is TGTGCCAGCAGCTCGAGTCCGTCCTACGAGCAGTACTTC. Its translation: CASSSSPSYEQYF.

The chain is built from TRBV4-1 and TRBJ1-1; no firm D call. Per the germline V gene, CDR1 is MGHRA and CDR2 is YSYEKL. The V end was cut by 2 bases, the J end by 7 bases, with 11 bases between. The CDR3 runs to 13 residues. The CDR3 loop is CASSQRPLSEAFF. The CDR3 DNA reads as TGCGCCAGCAGCCAAAGGCCCCTTAGTGAAGCTTTCTTT.

This clonotype was observed a few times. The junction departs from germline at one end; a sequencing error may be responsible. The chain links TRBV7-7 to TRBJ2-1; 10 bases match TRBD2. Per the germline V gene, CDR1 is SSHAT and CDR2 is FNYEAQ (reference sequence). The CDR3 runs 16 residues. The CDR3 DNA follows: TGTGCTAGCAGTCGTAGCCGGACTAGCGGTGACAATGAGCAGTTCTTC. Translation: CASSRSRTSGDNEQFF.

This clonotype occurred many times. The chain joins TRBV9 to TRBJ1-6; TRBD1 might be the D (5 bases). V was trimmed by 2 bases and J by 9 bases, leaving 18 bases between them. The CDR3 covers 16 residues. In germline, CDR1 is SGDLS, CDR2 YYNGEE. The CDR3 is CASSVEGADTGSPLHF. CDR3 in DNA: TGTGCCAGCAGCGTCGAAGGGGCCGATACGGGTTCACCCCTCCACTTT.

Regarding this clonotype: A single base separates this from a much larger clone, so it may be a read error. The CDR3 region has the DNA TGTGCCAGCAGCTTAAGGATACGGGCTAGCGGGAGCCCAGATACGCAGTATTTT. Encoded protein: CASSLRIRASGSPDTQYF. This chain links TRBV5-1 with TRBJ2-3; TRBD2 matches at 10 bases. CDR1 and CDR2 (germline): SGHRS, YFSETQ. This CDR3 comprises 18 residues.

This clonotype was seen ten or more times. V is TRBV5-1 and J is TRBJ1-2, with 10 bases lining up with TRBD1. This CDR3 is built from 13 residues. CDR1 and CDR2 from the germline V gene are SGHRS and YFSETQ. Germline trimming cut 4 bases from V and 6 bases from J; bases unmatched to any gene: 3. For the CDR3, the DNA is TGCGCCAGCAGCCTCGGACAGGGGGATGGCTACACCTTC. Translating it yields CASSLGQGDGYTF.

There are a few counts of this clonotype. This CDR3 reads CASSWAPGETQYF. Written as DNA, the CDR3 is TGTGCCAGCAGCTGGGCTCCGGGGGAGACCCAGTACTTC. This rearrangement joins TRBV9 to TRBJ2-5, with D possibly being TRBD2 (5 bases). Trimming left V 4 bases short and J 5 bases short, with 12 bases between. Germline lookup yields CDR1 SGDLS and CDR2 YYNGEE. This CDR3 spans 13 amino acids.

J is TRBJ2-3 and V is TRBV5-4, with TRBD2 matching 10 bases. Trimming cost V 4 bases and J 4 bases; bases outside gene matches: 9. This CDR3 comprises 16 residues. Germline V lookup: CDR1 SGHNT, CDR2 YYREEE (reference sequence). The CDR3 sequence is CASSPALAGVSDTQYF. The CDR3 coding sequence is TGTGCCAGCAGCCCTGCCCTAGCGGGAGTTTCAGATACGCAGTATTTT.

At least ten counts were recorded for this clonotype. The gene calls are TRBV5-5 and TRBJ1-6; D is unresolved. The CDR3 is 16 residues long. Germline loops: CDR1 SGHKS, CDR2 YYEKEE (reference sequence). V lost 1 base, J lost 4 bases, and 12 bases lay in between. The CDR3 bases are TGTGCCAGCAGCTTGACAGATGGATTGTATAATTCACCCCTCCACTTT. This sequence encodes CASSLTDGLYNSPLHF.

This clonotype was observed at least ten times. The gene calls are TRBV12-3 or TRBV12-4 and TRBJ1-5; D not certain. Trimming stripped 3 bases from V and 9 bases from J, with 12 bases between. This CDR3 spans 13 amino acids. The CDR3 spells CASSFGRVTPQHF. CDR3 in DNA: TGTGCCAGCAGTTTCGGGAGGGTCACGCCCCAGCATTTT.

In this sample, this clonotype turned up many times. The J gene is TRBJ2-7, the V gene TRBV2; tentative D call: TRBD2 (5 bases). Between the trimmed V and J ends, which lost 3 bases and 3 bases, there was a span of 15 bases. Germline CDR1 and CDR2: SNHLY and FYNNEI. There are 15 residues in the CDR3. As DNA, the CDR3 is TGTGCCAGCAGTGATTGGTGGGAGCCCCACTACGAGCAGTACTTC. Its protein is CASSDWWEPHYEQYF.

There are a few counts of this clonotype. At one of its ends the junction is not consistent with the germline gene, which may arise from a read error. The J gene is TRBJ2-1, the V gene TRBV6-1; 7 positions match TRBD1. The CDR3 loop spans 12 amino acids. Germline V gene lookup returns CDR1 MNHNS and CDR2 SASEGT. This CDR3 is CATSSGGNEQFF. The CDR3, as DNA: TGTGCCACCAGTTCAGGGGGCAATGAGCAGTTCTTC.

In regard to this clonotype: One end of the junction varies from germline; a read error may be responsible. The CDR3 sequence: CANSLDHGKEQFF. CDR3 nucleotides: TGTGCCAACAGTTTGGACCATGGGAAGGAGCAGTTCTTC. The chain carries TRBV28 and TRBJ2-1; the D is unclear. Per the germline V gene, CDR1 is MDHEN and CDR2 is SYDVKM. This CDR3 spans 13 amino acids.

This clonotype was counted ten times or more. The gene calls are TRBV20-1 and TRBJ2-1; tentatively, D is TRBD2 (5 bases). CDR1 DFQATT and CDR2 SNEGSKA come from the germline V gene (reference sequence). Trimming left V 3 bases short and J 8 bases short, with 14 bases between. The CDR3 contains 13 residues. The CDR3 nucleotides are TGCAGTGCTAGTCTAGCTGCTGTGGATGAGCAGTTCTTC. This codes for CSASLAAVDEQFF.

Many counts were recorded for this clonotype. The rearrangement links TRBV6-1 to TRBJ2-7; unclear D gene. V lost 1 base, J lost 4 bases, and 17 bases lay in between. The germline V gene has CDR1 MNHNS and CDR2 SASEGT. The CDR3 consists of 16 residues. The CDR3 here is CASSEEGPGPQYEQYF. CDR3 DNA sequence: TGTGCCAGCAGTGAAGAAGGGCCCGGACCTCAATACGAGCAGTACTTC.

V and J are TRBV6-1 and TRBJ1-1; weak D call: TRBD1 (6 bases). V was cut by 7 bases and J by 3 bases, with 15 bases left in between. This CDR3 contains 14 residues. Germline assignment: CDR1 MNHNS and CDR2 SASEGT. The CDR3 protein is CASTGDGGYTEAFF. CDR3 in DNA: TGTGCCAGCACAGGGGATGGGGGGTACACTGAAGCTTTCTTT.

This clonotype has ten or more counts. The chain employs TRBV28 and TRBJ2-7; 13 nucleotides line up with TRBD2. Germline loops: CDR1 MDHEN, CDR2 SYDVKM. Unmatched junction bases numbered 8, after V lost 5 bases and J lost 7 bases. The CDR3 is made up of 15 amino acids. In nucleotides, the CDR3 is TGTGCCAGCAGTGCACTAGCGGGAGGGCCGTATGAGCAGTACTTC. Translation: CASSALAGGPYEQYF.

There are many counts of this clonotype. This sequence joins TRBV28 and TRBJ2-1, with D possibly TRBD1 on 5 matching bases. There are 14 residues in the CDR3. Germline V CDR1 and CDR2: MDHEN, SYDVKM. V gave up 6 bases and J gave up 0 bases, with 9 bases separating them. The CDR3 DNA sequence: TGTGCCAGCAGGAGACAGAGCTCCTACAATGAGCAGTTCTTC. Translation gives CASRRQSSYNEQFF.

This clonotype was recorded many times. The chain is built from TRBV6-5 and TRBJ2-7; 12 bases are shared with TRBD2. Losses at the gene ends were 0 bases for V and 5 bases for J; bases not matched to a gene: 5. CDR1 MNHEY and CDR2 SVGAGI come from the germline V gene. The length of the CDR3 is 16 residues. The CDR3 loop reads CASSYSPTSGSHEQYF. DNA of the CDR3: TGTGCCAGCAGTTACTCCCCGACTAGCGGGAGCCACGAGCAGTACTTC.

This clonotype came up many times. The rearrangement links TRBV3-1 to TRBJ2-1, with 7 bases lining up with TRBD2. This CDR3 has 15 residues. Germline CDR1 is LGHDT and CDR2 is YNNKEL (reference sequence). The J segment lost 2 bases and the V segment lost 4 bases, leaving 5 bases of the junction unmatched. CDR3 DNA sequence: TGTGCCAGCAGCCCTCGGGACTACGCCTACAATGAGCAGTTCTTC. Translated, it gives CASSPRDYAYNEQFF.

For this clonotype: This may arise from a read error, as a much more abundant clone is one base away. The genes are TRBV11-2 and TRBJ2-2; TRBD1 might be the D (6 bases). This CDR3 region has 17 residues. Trimming removed 5 bases from V and 4 bases from J, with 20 bases in between. CDR1 is SGHAT and CDR2 is FQNNGV in the germline V gene. Written as DNA, the CDR3 is TGTGCCAGCAGCACAGGGAGCGGCAGCTTAGGCACCGGGGAGCTGTTTTTT. Translation: CASSTGSGSLGTGELFF.

This clonotype was seen many times. The chain recombines TRBV6-1 with TRBJ1-5; TRBD1 might be the D (6 bases). Germline CDR1 MNHNS, CDR2 SASEGT. Trimming took off 8 bases at V and 6 bases at J, with 17 bases between the two ends. The CDR3 spans 14 residues. The CDR3 region is CASSKVGAAQPQHF. In DNA, the CDR3 is TGTGCCAGCTCTAAAGTGGGGGCCGCTCAGCCCCAGCATTTT.

This clonotype has a count of ten or more. The V call is TRBV27, the J call TRBJ2-3; 7 bases line up with TRBD2. Germline V CDR1 and CDR2: MNHEY, SMNVEV (reference sequence). V shed 3 bases, J shed 6 bases, and the junction held 6 bases outside the gene matches. The CDR3 covers 14 residues. The CDR3 spells CASSFLGRADTQYF. CDR3 DNA sequence: TGTGCCAGCAGTTTCTTAGGGAGGGCGGATACGCAGTATTTT.

The V gene is TRBV28, the J gene TRBJ2-5; possibly TRBD1 for D (6 bases). V dropped 6 bases and J dropped 4 bases, with 18 bases sitting between them. The CDR3 is 15 amino acids. Germline CDR1 is MDHEN and CDR2 is SYDVKM. The CDR3 nucleotides are TGTGCCAGCAGAAGTCGGACAGCTCTTCTAGAGACCCAGTACTTC. This translates into CASRSRTALLETQYF.

This clonotype was recorded at least ten times. The chain has TRBV7-9 and TRBJ1-1; D is undetermined. The CDR3 consists of 8 residues. Between the trimmed V and J ends, which lost 8 bases and 6 bases, there was a span of 1 base. Germline CDR1 SEHNR, CDR2 FQNEAQ (reference sequence). For the CDR3, the DNA is TGTGCCAGCCCTGAAGCTTTCTTT. As protein: CASPEAFF.

This clonotype was recorded many times. This chain links TRBV7-9 with TRBJ1-2; D is unresolved. Germline assignment: CDR1 SEHNR and CDR2 FQNEAQ (reference sequence). V was trimmed by 1 base and J by 9 bases, leaving 12 bases between them. The CDR3 has 13 residues. The CDR3: CASSLDPGRSYTF. In DNA, the CDR3 is TGTGCCAGCAGCTTAGACCCTGGACGGAGCTACACCTTC.